Shown below are 23 T cell receptor beta chains from a single sample sequenced in a study of Graves' ophthalmopathy and Graves' hyperthyroidism. Beta-chain TCR CDR3 regions were amplified from RNA transcripts. The library came from an HTBI-primed first-round RT-PCR and a second-round multiplex PCR. TCRdb re-analysed the multiplex PCR reads in MiXCR, keeping a single row per CDR3 protein. The sample records about 500,000 distinct CDR3 sequences, 39% being singletons. Sample: peripheral blood or thyroid tissue (not recorded which). Receptor source: an adult man with Graves' hyperthyroidism.

The DNA for the CDR3 is TGTGCCAGCAGCTTGGGGCAGGGAGGGGATGAAGCTTTCTTT. Its translation is CASSLGQGGDEAFF. The chain combines TRBV5-4 with TRBJ1-1, with D perhaps matching TRBD1 (5 bases). Germline loops: CDR1 SGHNT, CDR2 YYREEE (reference sequence). Between the trimmed V and J ends, which lost 0 bases and 7 bases, there was a span of 13 bases. The length of the CDR3 is 14 residues.

The chain combines TRBV6-5 with TRBJ1-5; TRBD1 might be the D (5 bases). The CDR3 spans 15 residues. Per the germline V gene, CDR1 is MNHEY and CDR2 is SVGAGI. The V gene lost 5 bases and the J gene lost 3 bases, with 14 bases spanning the gap. DNA for the CDR3: TGTGCCAGCAGTCACGGGACGGGCGTCAATCAGCCCCAGCATTTT. It yields the protein CASSHGTGVNQPQHF.

J is TRBJ2-5 and V is TRBV25-1, with D tentatively TRBD2 (5 bases). The V gene's germline CDR1 is MGHDK and CDR2 SYGVNS. This CDR3 spans 15 amino acids. V shed 4 bases and J shed 3 bases, with 15 bases lying between them. In DNA form, the CDR3 reads TGTGCCAGCAGTGCTAGCCAAGTAGTGGAAGAGACCCAGTACTTC. It encodes CASSASQVVEETQYF.

This clonotype has at least ten counts. The chain has TRBV15 and TRBJ1-1; TRBD1 might be the D (6 bases). V lost 9 bases and J 0 bases, leaving 14 bases between the germline ends. The CDR3 is 14 residues long. The germline V gene has CDR1 LNHNV and CDR2 YYDKDF (reference sequence). Here the CDR3 DNA reads TGTGCCACAGAGGACGGGACACTGAACACTGAAGCTTTCTTT. As protein: CATEDGTLNTEAFF.

The rearrangement links TRBV7-9 to TRBJ2-3; 11 bases are a match to TRBD2. Germline trimming cut 1 base from V and 2 bases from J; bases unmatched to any gene: 5. From germline, CDR1 is SEHNR and CDR2 FQNEAQ (reference sequence). CDR3 length: 17 amino acids. DNA of the CDR3: TGTGCCAGCAGCTTAGGACCGGGACTAGCGGACACAGATACGCAGTATTTT. Its protein is CASSLGPGLADTDTQYF. Using reference TRBV7-9 and TRBJ2-3 for the parts outside the CDR3, the full variable domain is DTGVSQNPRHKITKRGQNVTFRCDPISEHNRLYWYRQTLGQGPEFLTYFQNEAQLEKSRLLSDRFSAERPKGSFSTLEIQRTEQGDSAMYLCASSLGPGLADTDTQYFGPGTRLTVL.

This clonotype was seen at least ten times. CDR3 in amino acids: CASSYGAVTEAFF. The CDR3 DNA sequence: TGTGCCAGCAGTTACGGGGCGGTGACTGAAGCTTTCTTT. V gene TRBV6-5 combines with J gene TRBJ1-1, with D possibly TRBD1 on 5 matching bases. V lost 2 bases, J lost 5 bases, and 9 bases lay in between. The CDR3 has 13 amino acids. Germline CDR1 reads MNHEY; CDR2 reads SVGAGI.

The chain carries TRBV20-1 and TRBJ1-5; tentative D call: TRBD1 (5 bases). CDR1 and CDR2 (germline): DFQATT, SNEGSKA (reference sequence). The CDR3 runs 17 residues. The ends were cut back, 0 bases at V and 9 bases at J, with 24 bases in the middle. DNA for the CDR3: TGCAGTGCTAGAGATCTGGGAGGACTAGCAGGGTATTCGCCCCAGCATTTT. Amino acid sequence: CSARDLGGLAGYSPQHF.

Ten or more counts support this clonotype. The chain couples TRBV20-1 to TRBJ1-5, with a tentative D call TRBD1 (6 bases). CDR1 and CDR2 (germline): DFQATT, SNEGSKA (reference sequence). The CDR3 has 15 amino acids. Deletions cut 6 bases from V and 4 bases from J, with 19 bases between. The CDR3 bases are TGCAGTGCACCCACAGGGTTAGGGCGTAATCAGCCCCAGCATTTT. Its translation: CSAPTGLGRNQPQHF.

This clonotype was found many times. The rearrangement links TRBV24-1 to TRBJ1-2; tentatively, D is TRBD1 (5 bases). The CDR3 has 16 residues. V was pared by 4 bases and J by 0 bases, with 14 bases between. The germline CDR1 and CDR2 sequences are KGHDR and SFDVKD. Here the CDR3 reads CATSDPRMTANYGYTF. In DNA form, the CDR3 reads TGTGCCACCAGTGACCCCCGCATGACAGCTAACTATGGCTACACCTTC.

This clonotype has a count of ten or more. This chain joins TRBV7-9 and TRBJ1-2; 9 bases agree with TRBD1. Germline V gene sequence: CDR1 SEHNR, CDR2 FQNEAQ (reference sequence). The CDR3 runs to 13 residues. Germline trimming cut 5 bases from V and 13 bases from J; bases unmatched to any gene: 11. The CDR3 nucleotides read TGTGCCAGCAGCGAAGGGACAGGGACTTCCCGCACCTTC. This encodes CASSEGTGTSRTF.

On this clonotype: The conserved phenylalanine or tryptophan is not found at the CDR3 terminus, so this likely reflects a read error. The DNA is omitted, as the CDR3 cannot be located on it reliably, and the CDR3 follows TCRdb's listing. This rearrangement joins TRBV4-2 to TRBJ2-7; the tabulated D call, TRBD2, remains unverified against the DNA. With termini counted, the CDR3 has 13 amino acids. CDR1 and CDR2 from the germline V gene are LGHNA and YNFKEQ. The CDR3 is CASSQESERLEYL.

This chain connects TRBV29-1 to TRBJ2-7; D is unresolved. Looked up from germline, CDR1 is SQVTM and CDR2 is ANQGSEA. This CDR3 is 11 amino acids long. V lost 7 bases to trimming and J lost 7 bases, with 14 bases between them. This CDR3 is CSAHAHNEQYF. The CDR3 bases are TGCAGCGCCCATGCCCACAATGAGCAGTACTTC.

About this clonotype: A read error may be the cause here, since a much bigger clone is one base away. The chain is built from TRBV5-1 and TRBJ1-1; the match to TRBD1 covers 7 bases. Germline CDR1 reads SGHRS; CDR2 reads YFSETQ. V trimming: 4 bases; J trimming: 1 base; junction bases outside the gene matches: 4. The CDR3 loop spans 14 amino acids. The CDR3 DNA is TGCGCCAGCAGCCGGGGGGACAGGAACACTGAAGCTTTCTTT. This sequence encodes CASSRGDRNTEAFF.

This chain connects TRBV7-2 to TRBJ2-3; D could derive from TRBD1 or TRBD2 (5 bases each). There are 17 residues in the CDR3. In germline, CDR1 is SGHTA, CDR2 FQGNSA. V gave up 2 bases and J gave up 8 bases, with 23 bases separating them. This CDR3 reads CASSLPGKGPPDFTQYF. CDR3 coding DNA: TGTGCCAGCAGCTTACCGGGGAAGGGGCCTCCCGACTTTACGCAGTATTTT.

This clonotype was counted a single time. The rearrangement joins TRBV4-2 to TRBJ2-7, with 7 bases matching TRBD2. Germline-derived CDR1 and CDR2 are LGHNA and YNFKEQ. This CDR3 spans 13 amino acids. Trimming at V came to 3 bases and at J to 6 bases, leaving 5 bases not matched to a gene. The CDR3 loop is CASSQMGEGEQYF. CDR3 coding DNA: TGTGCCAGCAGCCAGATGGGGGAGGGCGAGCAGTACTTC.

This clonotype came up many times. The chain joins TRBV9 to TRBJ1-1; D possibly corresponds to TRBD1 (6 bases). V was clipped by 2 bases and J by 4 bases, with 15 bases between them. Germline-derived CDR1 and CDR2 are SGDLS and YYNGEE. There are 15 residues in the CDR3. Here the CDR3 reads CASSVGHRASTEAFF. CDR3 sequence (DNA): TGTGCCAGCAGCGTCGGACACAGGGCCTCCACTGAAGCTTTCTTT.

The chain has TRBV7-9 and TRBJ2-7; D gene uncertain. The DNA end favors TRBJ2-1, so the J call may be wrong. Per the germline V gene, CDR1 is SEHNR and CDR2 is FQNEAQ (reference sequence). The CDR3 consists of 12 residues. The CDR3 coding sequence is TGTGCCAGCAGACAAACGGGCGTGCAGCAGTTCTTC. Residues: CASRQTGVQQFF.

This clonotype was observed many times. The rearrangement joins TRBV19 to TRBJ1-5; 7 positions agree with TRBD1. CDR1 LNHDA and CDR2 SQIVND come from the germline V gene (reference sequence). The CDR3 runs to 15 residues. V was clipped by 7 bases and J by 0 bases; unmatched bases: 6. In DNA, the CDR3 is TGTGCCAGTACTCCTGACAGGGCTAGCAATCAGCCCCAGCATTTT. Its translation: CASTPDRASNQPQHF.

This chain connects TRBV24-1 to TRBJ2-7; a possible D gene is TRBD1 (6 bases). The J call is uncertain, as TRBJ2-1 better fits the DNA end. The CDR3 covers 13 residues. Germline CDR1 is KGHDR and CDR2 is SFDVKD. The CDR3, as DNA: TGTGCCACCAGAGGGGGTGGTTACAATGAGCAGTTCTTC. Protein product: CATRGGGYNEQFF.

Points on this clonotype: One base away lies a much larger clone, so this may be a sequencing read error. This chain joins TRBV6-6 and TRBJ1-1; tentative D call: TRBD1 (6 bases). The CDR3 is made up of 15 amino acids. Per germline, CDR1 MNHNY and CDR2 SVGAGI (reference sequence). The V end lost 0 bases, the J end lost 0 bases, and 8 bases lay between the germline ends. CDR3 DNA sequence: TGTGCCAGCAGTTACTCCCGGACAGTGAACACTGAAGCTTTCTTT. Translated, it gives CASSYSRTVNTEAFF.

This clonotype was counted ten times or more. The chain recombines TRBV5-1 with TRBJ2-2, with D maybe TRBD2 (5 bases). The V end lost 3 bases, the J end lost 6 bases, and 12 bases lay between the germline ends. Germline-derived CDR1 and CDR2 are SGHRS and YFSETQ. This CDR3 has 14 residues. The CDR3 here is CASSSLGDAGELFF. The DNA of the CDR3 is TGCGCCAGCAGCTCCCTCGGGGATGCCGGGGAGCTGTTTTTT.

The chain joins TRBV29-1 to TRBJ2-2; 11 nucleotides align to TRBD1. The germline gives CDR1 SQVTM, CDR2 ANQGSEA. The CDR3 is made up of 19 amino acids. Losses at the gene ends were 6 bases for V and 5 bases for J; bases not matched to a gene: 20. CDR3 loop: CSVVGTGGSSGSNTGELFF. CDR3 coding DNA: TGCAGCGTCGTTGGGACAGGGGGGAGTAGCGGGAGCAATACCGGGGAGCTGTTTTTT.

This chain connects TRBV15 to TRBJ2-7; D ambiguous. The CDR3 has 13 residues. Trimming took 7 bases from V and 3 from J, leaving 13 bases between them. Per germline, CDR1 LNHNV and CDR2 YYDKDF (reference sequence). CDR3 sequence: CATNGDGRYEQYF. CDR3 bases: TGTGCCACCAATGGAGATGGCCGCTACGAGCAGTACTTC.